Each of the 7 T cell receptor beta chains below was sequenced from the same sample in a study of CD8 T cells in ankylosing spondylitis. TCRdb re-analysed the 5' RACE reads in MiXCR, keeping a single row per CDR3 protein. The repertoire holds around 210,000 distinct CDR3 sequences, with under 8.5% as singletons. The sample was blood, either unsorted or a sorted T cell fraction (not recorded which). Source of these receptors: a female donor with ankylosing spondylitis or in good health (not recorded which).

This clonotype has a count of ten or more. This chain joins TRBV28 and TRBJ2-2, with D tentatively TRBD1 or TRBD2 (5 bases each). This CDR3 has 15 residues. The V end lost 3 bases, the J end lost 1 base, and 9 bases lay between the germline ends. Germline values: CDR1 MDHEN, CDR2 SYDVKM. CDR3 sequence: CASSLGTVNTGELFF. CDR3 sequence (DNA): TGTGCCAGCAGTTTGGGGACGGTGAACACCGGGGAGCTGTTTTTT.

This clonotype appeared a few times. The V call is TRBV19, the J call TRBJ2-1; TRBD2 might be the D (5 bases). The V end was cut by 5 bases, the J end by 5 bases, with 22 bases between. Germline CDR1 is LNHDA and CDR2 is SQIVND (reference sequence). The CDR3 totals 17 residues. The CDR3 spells CASSRTVAGSVDNEQFF. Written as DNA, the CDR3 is TGTGCCAGTAGTCGCACAGTGGCGGGTTCCGTTGACAATGAGCAGTTCTTC.

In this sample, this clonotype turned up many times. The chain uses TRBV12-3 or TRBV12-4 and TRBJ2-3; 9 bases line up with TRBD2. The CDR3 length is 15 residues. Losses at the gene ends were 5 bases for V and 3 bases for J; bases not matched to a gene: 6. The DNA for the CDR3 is TGTGCCAGCAGTGTCATAGCGGGAGAAACAGATACGCAGTATTTT. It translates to CASSVIAGETDTQYF.

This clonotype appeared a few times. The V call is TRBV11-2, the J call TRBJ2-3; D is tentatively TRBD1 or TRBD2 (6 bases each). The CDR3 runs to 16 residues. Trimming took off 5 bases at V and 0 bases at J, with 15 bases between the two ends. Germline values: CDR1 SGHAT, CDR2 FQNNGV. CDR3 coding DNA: TGTGCCAGCAGCCAGGGGACTCTTCGTAGCACAGATACGCAGTATTTT. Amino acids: CASSQGTLRSTDTQYF.

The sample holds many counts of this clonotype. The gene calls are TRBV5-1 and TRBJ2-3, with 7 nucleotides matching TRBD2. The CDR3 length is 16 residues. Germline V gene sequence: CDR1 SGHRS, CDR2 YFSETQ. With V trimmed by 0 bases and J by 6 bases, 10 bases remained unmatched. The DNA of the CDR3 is TGCGCCAGCAGCTTGGCGGCTAGCGGAAGGGTGGATACGCAGTATTTT. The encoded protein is CASSLAASGRVDTQYF.

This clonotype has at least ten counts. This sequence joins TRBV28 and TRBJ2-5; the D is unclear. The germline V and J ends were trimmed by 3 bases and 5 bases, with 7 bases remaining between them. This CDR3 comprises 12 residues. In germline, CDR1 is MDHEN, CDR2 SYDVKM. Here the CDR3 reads CASSFRRETQYF. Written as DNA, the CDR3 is TGTGCCAGCAGTTTTAGGCGGGAGACCCAGTACTTC.

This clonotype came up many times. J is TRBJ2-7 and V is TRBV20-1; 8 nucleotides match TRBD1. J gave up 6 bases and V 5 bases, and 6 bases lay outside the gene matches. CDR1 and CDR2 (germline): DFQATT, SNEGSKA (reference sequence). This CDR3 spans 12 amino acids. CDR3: CSAGQGSGEQYF. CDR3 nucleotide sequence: TGCAGTGCTGGACAGGGATCGGGCGAGCAGTACTTC.